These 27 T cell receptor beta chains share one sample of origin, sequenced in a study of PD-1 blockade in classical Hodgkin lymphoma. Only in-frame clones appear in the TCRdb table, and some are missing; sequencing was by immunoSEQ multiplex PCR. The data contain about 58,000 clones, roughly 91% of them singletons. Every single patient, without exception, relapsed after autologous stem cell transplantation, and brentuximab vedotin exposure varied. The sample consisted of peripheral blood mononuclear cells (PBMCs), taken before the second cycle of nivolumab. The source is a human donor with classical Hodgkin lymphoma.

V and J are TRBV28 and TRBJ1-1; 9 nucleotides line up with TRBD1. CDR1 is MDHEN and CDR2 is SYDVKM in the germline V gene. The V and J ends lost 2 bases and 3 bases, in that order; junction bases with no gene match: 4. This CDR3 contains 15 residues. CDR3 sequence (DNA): TGTGCCAGCAGTTTAGGGGACAGGGTTGACACTGAAGCTTTCTTT. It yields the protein CASSLGDRVDTEAFF.

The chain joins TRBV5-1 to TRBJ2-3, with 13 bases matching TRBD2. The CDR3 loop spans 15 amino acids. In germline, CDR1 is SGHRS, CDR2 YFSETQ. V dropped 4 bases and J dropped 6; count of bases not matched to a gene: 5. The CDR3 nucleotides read TGCGCCAGCAGCGAGGCGGGACTAGCGGGGGATACGCAGTATTTT. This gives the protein CASSEAGLAGDTQYF.

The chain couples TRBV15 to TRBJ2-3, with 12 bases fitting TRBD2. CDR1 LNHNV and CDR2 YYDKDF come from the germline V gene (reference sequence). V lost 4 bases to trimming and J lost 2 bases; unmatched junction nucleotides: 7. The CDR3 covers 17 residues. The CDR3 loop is CATSTGLAGTATDTQYF. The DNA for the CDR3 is TGTGCCACCAGCACAGGACTAGCGGGGACTGCCACAGATACGCAGTATTTT.

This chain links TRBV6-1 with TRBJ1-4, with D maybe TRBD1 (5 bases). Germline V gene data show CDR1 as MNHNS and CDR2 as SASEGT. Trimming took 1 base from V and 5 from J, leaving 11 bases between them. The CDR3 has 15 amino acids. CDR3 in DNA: TGTGCCAGCAGTGAAGGGCGGGGGATGAATGAAAAACTGTTTTTT. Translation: CASSEGRGMNEKLFF.

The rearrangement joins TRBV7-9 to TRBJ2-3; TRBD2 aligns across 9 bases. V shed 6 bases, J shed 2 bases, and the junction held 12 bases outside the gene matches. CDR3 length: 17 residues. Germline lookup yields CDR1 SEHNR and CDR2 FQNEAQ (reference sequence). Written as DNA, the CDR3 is TGTGCCAGCAGTCAAAGCGGTAGACTAGCGGTCACAGATACGCAGTATTTT. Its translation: CASSQSGRLAVTDTQYF.

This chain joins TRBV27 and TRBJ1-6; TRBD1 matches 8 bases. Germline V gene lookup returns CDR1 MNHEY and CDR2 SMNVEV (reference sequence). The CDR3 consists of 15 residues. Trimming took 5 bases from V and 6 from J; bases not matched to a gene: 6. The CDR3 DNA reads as TGTGCCAGCAGTCCGGACAGGGCTCGTAATTCACCCCTCCACTTT. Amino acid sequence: CASSPDRARNSPLHF.

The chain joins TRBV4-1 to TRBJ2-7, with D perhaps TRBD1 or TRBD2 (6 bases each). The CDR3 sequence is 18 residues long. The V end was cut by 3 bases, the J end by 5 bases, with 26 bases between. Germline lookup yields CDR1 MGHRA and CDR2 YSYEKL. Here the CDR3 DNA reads TGCGCCAGCAGCCACCCAAGGGATAATAGGGGGGTCTATAACGAGCAGTACTTC. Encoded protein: CASSHPRDNRGVYNEQYF.

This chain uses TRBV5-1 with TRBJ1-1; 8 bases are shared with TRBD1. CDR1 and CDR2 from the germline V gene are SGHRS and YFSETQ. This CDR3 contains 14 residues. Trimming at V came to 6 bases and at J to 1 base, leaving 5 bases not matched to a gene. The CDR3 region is CASTLDRGNTEAFF. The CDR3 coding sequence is TGCGCCAGCACCTTAGACAGGGGGAACACTGAAGCTTTCTTT. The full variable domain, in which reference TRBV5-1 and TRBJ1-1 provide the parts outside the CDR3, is KAGVTQTPRYLIKTRGQQVTLSCSPISGHRSVSWYQQTPGQGLQFLFEYFSETQRNKGNFPGRFSGRQFSNSRSEMNVSTLELGDSALYLCASTLDRGNTEAFFGQGTRLTVV.

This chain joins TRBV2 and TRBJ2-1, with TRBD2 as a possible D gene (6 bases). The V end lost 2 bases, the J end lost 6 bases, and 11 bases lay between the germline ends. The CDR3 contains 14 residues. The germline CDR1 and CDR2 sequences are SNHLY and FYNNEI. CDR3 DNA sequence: TGTGCCAGCAGTGAATTGTCGGGGGTCAATGAGCAGTTCTTC. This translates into CASSELSGVNEQFF.

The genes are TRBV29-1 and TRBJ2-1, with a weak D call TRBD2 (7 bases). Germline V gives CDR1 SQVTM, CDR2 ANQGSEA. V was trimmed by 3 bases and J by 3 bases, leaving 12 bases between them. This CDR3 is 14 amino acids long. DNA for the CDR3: TGCAGCGTTGACCGGGGGGCGGTCTACAATGAGCAGTTCTTC. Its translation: CSVDRGAVYNEQFF.

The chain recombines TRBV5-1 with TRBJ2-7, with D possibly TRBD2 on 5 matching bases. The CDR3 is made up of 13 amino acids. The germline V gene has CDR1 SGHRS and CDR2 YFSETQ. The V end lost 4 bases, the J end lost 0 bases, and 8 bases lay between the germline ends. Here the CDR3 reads CASSKRDSYEQYF. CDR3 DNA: TGCGCCAGCAGCAAGAGGGACTCCTACGAGCAGTACTTC.

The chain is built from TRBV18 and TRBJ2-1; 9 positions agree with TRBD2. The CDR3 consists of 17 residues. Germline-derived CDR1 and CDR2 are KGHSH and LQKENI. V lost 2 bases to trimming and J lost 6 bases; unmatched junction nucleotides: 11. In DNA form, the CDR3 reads TGTGCCAGCTCACCAGTCACGCGGGGGGGCCGCCCCAATGAGCAGTTCTTC. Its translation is CASSPVTRGGRPNEQFF. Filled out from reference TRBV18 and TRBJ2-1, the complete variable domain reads NAGVMQNPRHLVRRRGQEARLRCSPMKGHSHVYWYRQLPEEGLKFMVYLQKENIIDESGMPKERFSAEFPKEGPSILRIQQVVRGDSAAYFCASSPVTRGGRPNEQFFGPGTRLTVL.

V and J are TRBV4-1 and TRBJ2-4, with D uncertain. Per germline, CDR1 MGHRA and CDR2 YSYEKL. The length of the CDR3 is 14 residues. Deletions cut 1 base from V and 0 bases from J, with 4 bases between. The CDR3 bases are TGCGCCAGCAGCCAAGTTCTAGCCAAAAACATTCAGTACTTC. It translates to CASSQVLAKNIQYF.

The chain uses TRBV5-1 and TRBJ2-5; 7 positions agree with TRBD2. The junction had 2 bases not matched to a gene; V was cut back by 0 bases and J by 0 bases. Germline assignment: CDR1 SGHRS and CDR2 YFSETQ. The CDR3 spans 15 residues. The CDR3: CASSLVGGNQETQYF. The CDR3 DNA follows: TGCGCCAGCAGCTTGGTGGGGGGGAACCAAGAGACCCAGTACTTC.

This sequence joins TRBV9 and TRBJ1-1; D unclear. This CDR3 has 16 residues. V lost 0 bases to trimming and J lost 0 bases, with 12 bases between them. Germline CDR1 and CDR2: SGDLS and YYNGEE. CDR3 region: CASSVATLDLNTEAFF. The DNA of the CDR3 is TGTGCCAGCAGCGTAGCCACTTTAGATCTGAACACTGAAGCTTTCTTT.

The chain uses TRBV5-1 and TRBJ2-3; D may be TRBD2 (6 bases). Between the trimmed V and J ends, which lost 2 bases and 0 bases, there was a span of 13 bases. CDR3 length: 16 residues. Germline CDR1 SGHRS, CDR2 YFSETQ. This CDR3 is CASSLTGGVSTDTQYF. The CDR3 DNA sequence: TGCGCCAGCAGCTTAACCGGGGGAGTTAGCACAGATACGCAGTATTTT.

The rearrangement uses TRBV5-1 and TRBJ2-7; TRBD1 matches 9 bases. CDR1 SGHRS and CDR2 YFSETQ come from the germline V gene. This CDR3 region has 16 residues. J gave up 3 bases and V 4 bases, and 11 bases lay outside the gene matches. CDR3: CASSGVDRGFLYEQYF. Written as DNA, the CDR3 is TGCGCCAGCAGCGGAGTGGACAGGGGTTTTCTCTACGAGCAGTACTTC.

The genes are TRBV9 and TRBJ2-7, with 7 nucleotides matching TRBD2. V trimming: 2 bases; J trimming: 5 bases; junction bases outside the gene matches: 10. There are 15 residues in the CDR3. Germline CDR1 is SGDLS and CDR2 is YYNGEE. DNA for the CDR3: TGTGCCAGCAGCGTGGGGAGGGCTTCATTCGACGAGCAGTACTTC. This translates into CASSVGRASFDEQYF.

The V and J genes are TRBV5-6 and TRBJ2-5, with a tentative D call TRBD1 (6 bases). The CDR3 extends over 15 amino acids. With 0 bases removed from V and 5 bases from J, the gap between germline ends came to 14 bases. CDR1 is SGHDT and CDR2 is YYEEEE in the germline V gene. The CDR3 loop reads CASSLVGGRRETQYF. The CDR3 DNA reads TGTGCCAGCAGCTTGGTAGGGGGACGGCGGGAGACCCAGTACTTC.

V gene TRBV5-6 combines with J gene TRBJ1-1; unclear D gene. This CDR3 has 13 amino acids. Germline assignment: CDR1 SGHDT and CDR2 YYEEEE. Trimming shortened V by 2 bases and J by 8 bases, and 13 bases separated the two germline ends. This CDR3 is CASSFRSVGEAFF. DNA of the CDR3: TGTGCCAGCAGCTTCCGATCGGTCGGGGAAGCTTTCTTT.

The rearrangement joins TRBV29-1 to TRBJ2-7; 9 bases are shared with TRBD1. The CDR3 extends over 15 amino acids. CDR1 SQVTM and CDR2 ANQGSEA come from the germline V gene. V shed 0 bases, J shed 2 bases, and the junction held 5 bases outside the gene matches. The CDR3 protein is CSVEDTGGVPYEQYF. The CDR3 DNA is TGCAGCGTTGAAGATACAGGGGGCGTCCCCTACGAGCAGTACTTC.

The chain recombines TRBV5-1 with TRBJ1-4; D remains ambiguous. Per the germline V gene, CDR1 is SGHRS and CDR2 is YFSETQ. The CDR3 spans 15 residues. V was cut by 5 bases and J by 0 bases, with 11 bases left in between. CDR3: CASRAGPATNEKLFF. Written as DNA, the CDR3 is TGCGCCAGCAGAGCCGGACCCGCAACTAATGAAAAACTGTTTTTT.

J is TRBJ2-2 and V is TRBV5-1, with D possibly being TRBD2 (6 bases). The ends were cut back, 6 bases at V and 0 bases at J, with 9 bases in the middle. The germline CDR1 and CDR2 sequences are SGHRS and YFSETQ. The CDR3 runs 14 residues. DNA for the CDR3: TGCGCCAGCAACGGGGGTTCGAACACCGGGGAGCTGTTTTTT. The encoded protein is CASNGGSNTGELFF.

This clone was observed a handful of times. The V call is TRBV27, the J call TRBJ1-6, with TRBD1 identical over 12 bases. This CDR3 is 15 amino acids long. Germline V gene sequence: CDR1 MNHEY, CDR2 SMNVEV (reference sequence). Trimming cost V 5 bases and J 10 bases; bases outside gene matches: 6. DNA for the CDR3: TGTGCCAGCAGTCATGGGGACAGGGGGCAATCACCCCTCCACTTT. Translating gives CASSHGDRGQSPLHF.

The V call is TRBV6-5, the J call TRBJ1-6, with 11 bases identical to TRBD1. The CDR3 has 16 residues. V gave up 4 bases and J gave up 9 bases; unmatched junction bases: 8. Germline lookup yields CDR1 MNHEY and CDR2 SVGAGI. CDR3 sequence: CASSSTDRGQGSPLHF. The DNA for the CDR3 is TGTGCCAGCAGTTCCACGGACAGGGGGCAAGGTTCACCCCTCCACTTT.

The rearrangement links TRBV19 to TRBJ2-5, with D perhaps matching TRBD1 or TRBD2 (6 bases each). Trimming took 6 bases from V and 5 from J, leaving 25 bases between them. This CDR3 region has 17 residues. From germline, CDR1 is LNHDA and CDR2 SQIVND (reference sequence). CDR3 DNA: TGTGCCAGTAGCCCATTGTGGGGGCAACTTCGGGAGGAGACCCAGTACTTC. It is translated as CASSPLWGQLREETQYF.

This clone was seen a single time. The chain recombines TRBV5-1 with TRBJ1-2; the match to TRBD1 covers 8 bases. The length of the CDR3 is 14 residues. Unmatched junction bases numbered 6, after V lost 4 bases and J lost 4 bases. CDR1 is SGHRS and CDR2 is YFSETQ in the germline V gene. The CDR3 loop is CASSPGQAVYGYTF. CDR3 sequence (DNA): TGCGCCAGCAGCCCGGGACAGGCAGTCTATGGCTACACCTTC.